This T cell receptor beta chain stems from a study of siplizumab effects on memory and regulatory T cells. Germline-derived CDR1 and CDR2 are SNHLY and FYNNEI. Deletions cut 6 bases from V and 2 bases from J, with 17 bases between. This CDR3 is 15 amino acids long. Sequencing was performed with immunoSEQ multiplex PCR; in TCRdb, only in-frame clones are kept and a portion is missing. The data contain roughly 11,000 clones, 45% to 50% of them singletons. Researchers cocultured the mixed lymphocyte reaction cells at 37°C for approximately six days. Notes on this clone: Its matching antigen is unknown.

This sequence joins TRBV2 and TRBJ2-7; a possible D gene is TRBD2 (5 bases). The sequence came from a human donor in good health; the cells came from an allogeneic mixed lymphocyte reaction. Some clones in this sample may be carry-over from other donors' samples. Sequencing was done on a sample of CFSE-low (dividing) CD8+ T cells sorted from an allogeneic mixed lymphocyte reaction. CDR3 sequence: CASSDRGIRTYEQYF. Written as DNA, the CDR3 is TGTGCCAGCAGCGACCGAGGGATAAGGACCTACGAGCAGTACTTC.